This T cell receptor (beta chain) was recovered during a study of T cell responses to AZD1222 COVID-19 vaccine. Study as a whole: Both about-4-week and about-12-week second-dose recipients were combined. Study-wide findings and caveats: None of the repertoires were sampled until the peak T cell response had passed. Donors were largely white British and mainly female; clonal diversity was possibly underestimated.

Measured with immunoSEQ multiplex PCR; TCRdb has only the in-frame clones, and not every one. The data contain 95,000 to 150,000 clones, about 85% of them singletons. V was clipped by 11 bases and J by 0 bases, with 4 bases between them. The germline gives CDR1 KGHDR, CDR2 SFDVKD. This CDR3 has 10 amino acids. As concerns this clone: Antigen unknown.

The source is an adult in good health. This specimen was peripheral blood, taken on day 0 of AZD1222 vaccination. The rearrangement joins TRBV24-1 to TRBJ2-7; D not resolved. The CDR3 nucleotides are TGTGCCAACCCCTCCTACGAGCAGTACTTC. Its protein is CANPSYEQYF.